This T cell receptor beta chain emerged from a study of shared clonotypes between healthy human individuals (dated by TCRdb to 2018 to 2020). For the wider study: The cohort comprised a couple of women and three men aged 18 to 49 years. For each donor, CD4 naive and CD4 memory were each run on three plates, CD8 naive on two plates, and CD8 memory on one plate. Per donor, leukapheresis produced somewhere between about 0.94 and 9.5 billion PBMCs. Different laboratories and diverse techniques were used to prepare libraries and sequence TCR repertoires, to increase sequencing depth and limit assay-specific biases. To estimate repertoire size and how much clonotype sharing occurs between individuals, the study deeply sequenced the blood TCR repertoires of 5 or 6 healthy adults. What the work shows at the level of the full study, not this receptor alone: Incomplete sequencing was indicated by rarefaction of sorted-subset datasets, despite the large sequencing depth. The genetic and exposure-history diversity represented was limited by the small number of donors. Larger estimated clonotype richness was generally found for naive subsets than for memory subsets. Only blood was sampled, and tissue TCR repertoires likely differ from those in blood. Compared with non-shared clonotypes, the clonotypes found in all four sorted-subset donors had higher generation probabilities. Based on pairwise subsampling, the degree of clonotype sharing among donors was expected to be affected by sequencing depth. When a handful of donors were compared, the shared fraction of clonotypes was about 5.5% for naive CD4, approximately 3.5% for naive CD8, 2% to 2.5% for memory CD4, and 0.4% for memory CD8.

CDR1 and CDR2, per the germline V gene (reference sequence), are GTSNPN and SVGIG. From cysteine to phenylalanine, the CDR3 is 14 amino acids long. Only the CDR3 DNA is retained, 42 bases long and in frame from the first base. The junction shows trimming of 2 bases on V and 3 bases on J, and the gene matches do not reach 6 bases of it. Comments on this clone: Its antigen is still unknown. Base qualities are missing; no much larger clone stands one base away.

Using the deep immunoSEQ assay, multiplex PCR amplified TCR CDR3 regions from genomic DNA. Extracted genomic DNA from each cell subset was spread evenly across all wells of several immunoSEQ 96-well plates, with each plate serving as a replicate. Each replicate PCR for sorted subsets received about 210 ng genomic DNA, equal to roughly 30,000 T cell genomes. Purified libraries were quantified with a Qubit 3.0 fluorometer, sized on a Bioanalyzer 2100, and re-quantified with the KAPA Library Quantification kit. Every immunoSEQ 96-well plate was sequenced on a separate single-read 150-cycle Illumina NextSeq 550 flow cell. The authors' analysis ran thus. Because only junctional sequences without quality scores were contained in the immunoSEQ output, filtering matching that applied to full-length reads could not be performed. Sequences were annotated with PyIR, a Python wrapper for IgBLAST v1.9, using IMGT germline references to assign V/J genes and CDR3. Reads were filtered out if the reads had weak V/J assignments (E-value above 1e-6), no CDR3, stop codons, out-of-frame junctions, or ambiguous translated residues. V3J clonotypes were defined as sequences sharing an identical inferred V gene, J gene, and CDR3 amino acid sequence. To compute the percentage overlap between repertoires, the number of shared unique clonotypes was divided by the size of the smaller repertoire. Richness of each repertoire was evaluated using RTK rarefaction, the Chao1 estimator, and Recon v2.1 estimates of unobserved clonotypes. Generation probabilities were computed with OLGA for all TCRbeta clonotypes obtained by the gDNA method from several donors. The table was pulled from immuneACCESS by TCRdb, which kept in-frame rearrangements only. Such tables lose some clones; where checked, under half of the loss comes from unresolved V genes, and the rest has no known cause. D and trimming were read from the DNA, whereas the V and J calls and clone size are those reported in that table. The sample table lists about 1.5 million clones, approximately 97% of them with a count of one. Together, the top ten hold about 1% of the sample.

Healthy HIV-negative adults with no recently reported acute infections or vaccinations were included as donors. Every donor was a Caucasian adult residing in Nashville, Tennessee, USA. CD4+ T cells were enriched by magnetic negative selection; naive cells were then positively selected on CD45RA, and the negative fraction formed the memory subset. Blood was obtained by leukapheresis, after which PBMCs were separated by Ficoll-Histopaque density gradient centrifugation and cryopreserved in liquid nitrogen vapor phase. Analytical flow cytometry was used to check the purity and quantity of every magnetically sorted T cell population. Each sorted fraction had its genomic DNA isolated and then quantified by UV absorbance on a Nanodrop 2000c.

Sequenced input: naive CD4+ T cells sorted from blood. The cell subset or site label of this sample denotes: CD45RA+ positively selected. The receptor's source is a man aged 25 to 40 in good health. The V and J segments used are TRBV30 and TRBJ2-7, with 8 middle bases fitting TRBD2. DNA sequence: TGTGCCTGGAGTAAGTTAGCGGGAAACTACGAGCAGTACTTC. This encodes CAWSKLAGNYEQYF.